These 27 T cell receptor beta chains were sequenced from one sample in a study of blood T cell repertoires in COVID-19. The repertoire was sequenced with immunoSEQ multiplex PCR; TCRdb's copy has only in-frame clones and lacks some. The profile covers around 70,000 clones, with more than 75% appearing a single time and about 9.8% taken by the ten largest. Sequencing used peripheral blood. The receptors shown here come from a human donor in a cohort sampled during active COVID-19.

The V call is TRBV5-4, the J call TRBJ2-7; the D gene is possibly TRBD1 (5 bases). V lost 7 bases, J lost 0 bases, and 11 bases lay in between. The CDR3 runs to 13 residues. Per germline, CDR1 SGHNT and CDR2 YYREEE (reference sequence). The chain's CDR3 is CASQQELSYEQYF. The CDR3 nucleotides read TGTGCCAGCCAACAGGAGCTCTCCTACGAGCAGTACTTC.

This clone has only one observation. Written as DNA, the CDR3 is TGTGCCAGTAGTATACAAGGGGCCTACACTGAAGCTTTCTTT. Residues: CASSIQGAYTEAFF. J is TRBJ1-1 and V is TRBV19, with D maybe TRBD1 (5 bases). Germline V gives CDR1 LNHDA, CDR2 SQIVND (reference sequence). The CDR3 length is 14 residues. V lost 2 bases, J lost 3 bases, and 10 bases lay in between.

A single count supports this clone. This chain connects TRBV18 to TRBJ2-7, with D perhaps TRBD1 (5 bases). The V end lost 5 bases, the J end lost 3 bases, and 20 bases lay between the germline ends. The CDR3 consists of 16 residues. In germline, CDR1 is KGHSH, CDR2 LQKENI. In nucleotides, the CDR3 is TGTGCCAGCTCAAGTTCCCTTCGGACACCATACTACGAGCAGTACTTC. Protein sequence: CASSSSLRTPYYEQYF.

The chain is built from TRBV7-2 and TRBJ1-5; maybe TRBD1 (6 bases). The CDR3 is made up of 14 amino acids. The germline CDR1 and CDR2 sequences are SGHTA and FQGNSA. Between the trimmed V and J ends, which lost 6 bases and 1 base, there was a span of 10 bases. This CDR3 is CASSPQGSNQPQHF. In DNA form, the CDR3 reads TGTGCCAGCAGTCCGCAGGGGAGCAATCAGCCCCAGCATTTT.

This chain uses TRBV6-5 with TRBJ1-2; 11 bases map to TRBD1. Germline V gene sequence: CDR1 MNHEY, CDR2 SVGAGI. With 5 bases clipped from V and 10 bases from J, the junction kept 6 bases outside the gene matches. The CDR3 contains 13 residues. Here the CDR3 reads CASSTGTGGPYTF. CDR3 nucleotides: TGTGCCAGCAGTACCGGGACAGGGGGGCCCTACACCTTC.

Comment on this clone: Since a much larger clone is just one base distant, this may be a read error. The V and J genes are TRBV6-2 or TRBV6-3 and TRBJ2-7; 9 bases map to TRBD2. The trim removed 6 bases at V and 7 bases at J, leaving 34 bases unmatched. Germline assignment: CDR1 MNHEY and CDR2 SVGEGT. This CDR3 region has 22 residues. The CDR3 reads CASSRSPTRGRGGARVLKEQYF. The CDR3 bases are TGTGCCAGCAGCCGTAGTCCGACTCGCGGGAGGGGGGGGGCGAGGGTACTTAAAGAGCAGTACTTC.

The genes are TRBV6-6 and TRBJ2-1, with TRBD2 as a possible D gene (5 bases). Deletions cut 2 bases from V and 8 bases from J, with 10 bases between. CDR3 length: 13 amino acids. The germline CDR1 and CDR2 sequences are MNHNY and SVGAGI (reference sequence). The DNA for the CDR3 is TGTGCCAGCAGTTACGTTGTTAGCGATGAGCAGTTCTTC. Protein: CASSYVVSDEQFF.

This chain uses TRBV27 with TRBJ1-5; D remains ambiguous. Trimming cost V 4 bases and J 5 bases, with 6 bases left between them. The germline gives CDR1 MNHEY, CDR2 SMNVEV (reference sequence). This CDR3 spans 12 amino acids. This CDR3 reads CASSSPDQPQHF. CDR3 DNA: TGTGCCAGCAGTTCCCCCGATCAGCCCCAGCATTTT.

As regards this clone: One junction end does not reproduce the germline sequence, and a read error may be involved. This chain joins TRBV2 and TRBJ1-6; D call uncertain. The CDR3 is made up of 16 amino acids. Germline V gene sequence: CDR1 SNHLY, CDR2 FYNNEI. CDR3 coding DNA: TGTGCCAGCAGGGAAGGACGGACCGGACTCAATTCACCCCTCCACTTT. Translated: CASREGRTGLNSPLHF.

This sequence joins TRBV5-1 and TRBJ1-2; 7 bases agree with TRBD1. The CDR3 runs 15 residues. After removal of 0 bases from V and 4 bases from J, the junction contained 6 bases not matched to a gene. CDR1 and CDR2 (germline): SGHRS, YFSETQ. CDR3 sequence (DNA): TGCGCCAGCAGCTTGGAGGGACAGCCCACCTATGGCTACACCTTC. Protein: CASSLEGQPTYGYTF.

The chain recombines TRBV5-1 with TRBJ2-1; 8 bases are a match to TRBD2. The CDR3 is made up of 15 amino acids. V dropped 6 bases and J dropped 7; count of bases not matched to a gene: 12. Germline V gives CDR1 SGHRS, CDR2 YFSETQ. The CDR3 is CASTQGLAESNEQFF. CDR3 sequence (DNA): TGCGCCAGCACCCAAGGACTAGCCGAGAGTAATGAGCAGTTCTTC. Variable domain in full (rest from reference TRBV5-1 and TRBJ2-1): KAGVTQTPRYLIKTRGQQVTLSCSPISGHRSVSWYQQTPGQGLQFLFEYFSETQRNKGNFPGRFSGRQFSNSRSEMNVSTLELGDSALYLCASTQGLAESNEQFFGPGTRLTVL.

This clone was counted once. CDR3 DNA: TGTGCCAGTAGTTGGGGCGTTAGCACAGATACGCAGTATTTT. This sequence encodes CASSWGVSTDTQYF. The chain couples TRBV19 to TRBJ2-3, with a tentative D call TRBD1 (5 bases). The CDR3 extends over 14 amino acids. Trimming pared 5 bases from V and 0 bases from J, leaving 9 bases between. Germline V gene data show CDR1 as LNHDA and CDR2 as SQIVND (reference sequence).

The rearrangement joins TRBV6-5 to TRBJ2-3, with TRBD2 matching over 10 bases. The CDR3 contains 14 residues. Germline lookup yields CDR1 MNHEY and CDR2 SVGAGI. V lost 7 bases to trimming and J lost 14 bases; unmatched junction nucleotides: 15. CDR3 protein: CASTRSGTSVLMYF. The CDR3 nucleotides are TGTGCCAGCACCCGATCCGGGACTAGCGTTCTTATGTATTTT.

In DNA, the CDR3 is TGTGCCAGTAGGCCCCGACAGGGATCTAATGAAAAACTGTTTTTT. It translates to CASRPRQGSNEKLFF. This chain links TRBV19 with TRBJ1-4; TRBD1 agrees at 7 bases. Per germline, CDR1 LNHDA and CDR2 SQIVND (reference sequence). The CDR3 spans 15 residues. The V segment lost 6 bases and the J segment 3 bases; nucleotides outside the gene matches: 7.

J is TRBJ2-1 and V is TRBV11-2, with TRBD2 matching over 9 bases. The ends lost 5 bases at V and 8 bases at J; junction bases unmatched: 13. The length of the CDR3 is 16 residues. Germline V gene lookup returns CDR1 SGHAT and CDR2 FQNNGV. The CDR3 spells CASSPNLSGSGDEQFF. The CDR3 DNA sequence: TGTGCCAGCAGCCCGAACCTTAGCGGGAGCGGCGATGAGCAGTTCTTC.

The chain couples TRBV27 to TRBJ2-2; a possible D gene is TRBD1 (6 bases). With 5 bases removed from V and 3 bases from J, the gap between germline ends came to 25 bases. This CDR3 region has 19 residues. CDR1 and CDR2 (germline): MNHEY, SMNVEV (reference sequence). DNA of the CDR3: TGTGCCAGCAGTACTTTTAGATCTCCCCGGGACACCCACACCGGGGAGCTGTTTTTT. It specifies CASSTFRSPRDTHTGELFF.

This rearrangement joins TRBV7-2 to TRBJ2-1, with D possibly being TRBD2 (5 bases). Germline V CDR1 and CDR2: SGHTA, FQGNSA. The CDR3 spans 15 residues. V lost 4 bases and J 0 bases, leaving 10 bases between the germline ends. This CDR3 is CASSSAASSYNEQFF. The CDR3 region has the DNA TGTGCCAGCAGCTCAGCGGCAAGCTCCTACAATGAGCAGTTCTTC.

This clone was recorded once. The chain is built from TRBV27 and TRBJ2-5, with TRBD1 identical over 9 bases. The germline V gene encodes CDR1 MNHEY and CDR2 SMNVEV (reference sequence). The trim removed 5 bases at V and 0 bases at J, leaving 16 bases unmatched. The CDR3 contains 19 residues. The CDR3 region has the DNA TGTGCCAGCAGTCCCACAGGGGGCACGAGGGGAACGTACCAAGAGACCCAGTACTTC. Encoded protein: CASSPTGGTRGTYQETQYF.

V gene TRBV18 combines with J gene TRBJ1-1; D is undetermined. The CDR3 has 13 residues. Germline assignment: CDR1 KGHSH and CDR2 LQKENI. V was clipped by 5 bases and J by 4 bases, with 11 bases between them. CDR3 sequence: CASSMGASTEAFF. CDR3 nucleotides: TGTGCCAGCTCAATGGGAGCGAGCACTGAAGCTTTCTTT.

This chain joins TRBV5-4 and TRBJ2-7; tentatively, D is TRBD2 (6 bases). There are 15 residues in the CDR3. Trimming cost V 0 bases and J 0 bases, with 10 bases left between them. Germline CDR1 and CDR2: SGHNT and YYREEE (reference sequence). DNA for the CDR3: TGTGCCAGCAGCTTGGGCGGGGCGAGCTCCTACGAGCAGTACTTC. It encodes CASSLGGASSYEQYF.

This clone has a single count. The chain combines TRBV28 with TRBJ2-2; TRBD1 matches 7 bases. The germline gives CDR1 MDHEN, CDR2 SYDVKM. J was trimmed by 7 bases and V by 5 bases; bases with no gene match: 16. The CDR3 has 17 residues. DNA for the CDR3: TGTGCCAGCAGTACCCCCCTGATTTACAGGGGAAACGGGGAGCTGTTTTTT. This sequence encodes CASSTPLIYRGNGELFF.

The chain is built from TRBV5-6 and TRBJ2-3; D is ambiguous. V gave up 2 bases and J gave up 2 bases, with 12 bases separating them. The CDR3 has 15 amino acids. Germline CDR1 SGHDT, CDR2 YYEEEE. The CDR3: CASSFRDWYTDTQYF. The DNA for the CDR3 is TGTGCCAGCAGCTTCCGAGACTGGTACACAGATACGCAGTATTTT.

The CDR3 is CASSLVRTGELFF. The CDR3 coding sequence is TGTGCCAGCAGCTTAGTTAGAACCGGGGAGCTGTTTTTT. V usage is TRBV11-3 and J usage is TRBJ2-2; no definite D call. V was trimmed by 1 base and J by 5 bases, leaving 5 bases between them. Germline V gene sequence: CDR1 SGHNT, CDR2 YENEEA. This CDR3 has 13 residues.

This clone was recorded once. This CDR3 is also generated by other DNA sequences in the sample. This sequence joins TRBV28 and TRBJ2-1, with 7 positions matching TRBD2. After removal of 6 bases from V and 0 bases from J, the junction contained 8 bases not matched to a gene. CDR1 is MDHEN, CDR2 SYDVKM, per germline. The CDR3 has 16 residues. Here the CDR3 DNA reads TGTGCCAGCAGCCGGGGACTATCGAGCTCCTACAATGAGCAGTTCTTC. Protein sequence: CASSRGLSSSYNEQFF.

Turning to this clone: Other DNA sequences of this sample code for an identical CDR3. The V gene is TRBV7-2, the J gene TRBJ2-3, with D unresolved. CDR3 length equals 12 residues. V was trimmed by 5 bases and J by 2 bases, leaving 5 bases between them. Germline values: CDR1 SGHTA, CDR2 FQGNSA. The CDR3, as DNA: TGTGCCAGCAGCCCGTCCACAGATACGCAGTATTTT. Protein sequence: CASSPSTDTQYF.

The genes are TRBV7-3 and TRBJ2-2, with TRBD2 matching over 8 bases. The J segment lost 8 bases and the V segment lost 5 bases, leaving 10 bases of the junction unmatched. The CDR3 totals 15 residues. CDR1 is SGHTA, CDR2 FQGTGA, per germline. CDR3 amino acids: CASSARSGRGGELFF. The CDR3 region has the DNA TGTGCCAGCAGCGCCCGAAGCGGGAGAGGTGGGGAGCTGTTTTTT.

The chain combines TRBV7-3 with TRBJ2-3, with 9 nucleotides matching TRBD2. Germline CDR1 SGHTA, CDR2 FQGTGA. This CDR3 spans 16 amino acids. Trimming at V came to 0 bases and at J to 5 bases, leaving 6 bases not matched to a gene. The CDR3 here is CASSLTAGGPRDTQYF. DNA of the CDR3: TGTGCCAGCAGCTTAACGGCGGGAGGGCCTAGAGATACGCAGTATTTT.